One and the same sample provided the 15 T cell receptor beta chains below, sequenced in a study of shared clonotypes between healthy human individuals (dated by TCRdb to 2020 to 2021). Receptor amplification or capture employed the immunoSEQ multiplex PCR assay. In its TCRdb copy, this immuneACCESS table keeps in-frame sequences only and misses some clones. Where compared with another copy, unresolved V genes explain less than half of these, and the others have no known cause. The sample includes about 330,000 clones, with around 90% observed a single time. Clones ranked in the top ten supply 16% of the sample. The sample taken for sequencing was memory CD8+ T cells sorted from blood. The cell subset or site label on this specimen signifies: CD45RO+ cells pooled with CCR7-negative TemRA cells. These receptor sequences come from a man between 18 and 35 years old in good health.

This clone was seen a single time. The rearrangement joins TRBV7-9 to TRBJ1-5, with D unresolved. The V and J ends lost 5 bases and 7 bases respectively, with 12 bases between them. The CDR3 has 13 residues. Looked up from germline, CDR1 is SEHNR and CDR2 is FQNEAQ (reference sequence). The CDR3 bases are TGTGCCAGCAGCCGACGGATAGGGCAGCCCCAGCATTTT. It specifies CASSRRIGQPQHF. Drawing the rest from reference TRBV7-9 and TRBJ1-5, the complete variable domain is DTGVSQNPRHKITKRGQNVTFRCDPISEHNRLYWYRQTLGQGPEFLTYFQNEAQLEKSRLLSDRFSAERPKGSFSTLEIQRTEQGDSAMYLCASSRRIGQPQHFGDGTRLSIL.

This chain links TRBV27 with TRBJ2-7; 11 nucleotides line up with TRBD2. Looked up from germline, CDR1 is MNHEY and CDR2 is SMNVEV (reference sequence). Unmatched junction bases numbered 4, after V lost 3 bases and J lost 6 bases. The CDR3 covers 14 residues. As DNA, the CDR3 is TGTGCCAGCAGTTTTAGCGGGGGGGCCGTCGAGCAGTACTTC. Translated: CASSFSGGAVEQYF.

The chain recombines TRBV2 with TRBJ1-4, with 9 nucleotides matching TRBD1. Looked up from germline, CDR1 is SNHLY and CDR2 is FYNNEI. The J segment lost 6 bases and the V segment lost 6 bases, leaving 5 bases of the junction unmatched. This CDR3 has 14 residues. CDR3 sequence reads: CASRPTGGYEKLFF. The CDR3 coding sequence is TGTGCCAGCAGGCCGACAGGGGGTTATGAAAAACTGTTTTTT.

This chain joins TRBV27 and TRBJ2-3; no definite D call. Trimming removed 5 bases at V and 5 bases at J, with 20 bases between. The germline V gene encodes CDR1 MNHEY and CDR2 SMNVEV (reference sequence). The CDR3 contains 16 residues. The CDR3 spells CASSPAYGPKQDTQYF. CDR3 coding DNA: TGTGCCAGCAGTCCCGCCTATGGTCCTAAGCAAGATACGCAGTATTTT.

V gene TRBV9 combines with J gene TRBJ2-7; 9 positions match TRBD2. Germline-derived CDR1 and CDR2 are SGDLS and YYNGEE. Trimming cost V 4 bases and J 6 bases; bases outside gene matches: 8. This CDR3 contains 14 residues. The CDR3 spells CASSLSGGYGEQYF. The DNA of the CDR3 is TGTGCCAGCAGCTTGAGCGGGGGGTACGGCGAGCAGTACTTC.

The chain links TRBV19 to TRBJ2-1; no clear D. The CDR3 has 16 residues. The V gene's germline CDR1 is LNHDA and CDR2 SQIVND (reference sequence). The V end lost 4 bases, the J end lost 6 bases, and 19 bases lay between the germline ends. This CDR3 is CASSTGTNSVLNEQFF. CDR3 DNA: TGTGCCAGTAGTACAGGAACGAACAGCGTGCTCAATGAGCAGTTCTTC.

The CDR3 region is CASSSPPQRGGSYEQYF. The CDR3 region has the DNA TGTGCCAGCAGCTCACCCCCGCAGCGGGGGGGGTCCTACGAGCAGTACTTC. The chain recombines TRBV7-9 with TRBJ2-7; TRBD2 matches 10 bases. The CDR3 runs to 17 residues. The V segment lost 4 bases and the J segment 1 base; nucleotides outside the gene matches: 10. Germline-derived CDR1 and CDR2 are SEHNR and FQNEAQ (reference sequence).

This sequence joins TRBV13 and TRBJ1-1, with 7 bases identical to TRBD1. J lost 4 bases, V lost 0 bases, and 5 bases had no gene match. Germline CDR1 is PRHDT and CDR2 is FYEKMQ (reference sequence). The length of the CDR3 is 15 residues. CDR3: CASSLGQGMATEAFF. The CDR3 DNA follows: TGTGCCAGCAGCTTAGGACAGGGGATGGCCACTGAAGCTTTCTTT. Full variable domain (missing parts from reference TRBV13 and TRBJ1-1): AAGVIQSPRHLIKEKRETATLKCYPIPRHDTVYWYQQGPGQDPQFLISFYEKMQSDKGSIPDRFSAQQFSDYHSELNMSSLELGDSALYFCASSLGQGMATEAFFGQGTRLTVV.

Written as DNA, the CDR3 is TGTGCCAGCATTGCGTCCCCCCTGAACTACGAGCAGTACTTC. Encoded protein: CASIASPLNYEQYF. The chain has TRBV2 and TRBJ2-7; D unresolved. This CDR3 spans 14 amino acids. Germline CDR1 is SNHLY and CDR2 is FYNNEI. Between the trimmed V and J ends, which lost 7 bases and 3 bases, there was a span of 16 bases. Full variable domain (rest looked up from reference TRBV2 and TRBJ2-7): EPEVTQTPSHQVTQMGQEVILRCVPISNHLYFYWYRQILGQKVEFLVSFYNNEISEKSEIFDDQFSVERPDGSNFTLKIRSTKLEDSAMYFCASIASPLNYEQYFGPGTRLTVT.

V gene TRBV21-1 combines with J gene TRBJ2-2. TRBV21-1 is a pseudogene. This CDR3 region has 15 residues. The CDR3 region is CASSKRQNNTGELFF. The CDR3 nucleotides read TGTGCCAGCAGCAAACGGCAAAATAACACCGGGGAGCTGTTTTTT.

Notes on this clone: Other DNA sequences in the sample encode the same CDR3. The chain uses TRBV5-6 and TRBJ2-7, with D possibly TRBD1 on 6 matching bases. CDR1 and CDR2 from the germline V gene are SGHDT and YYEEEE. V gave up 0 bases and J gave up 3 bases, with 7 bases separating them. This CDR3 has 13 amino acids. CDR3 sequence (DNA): TGTGCCAGCAGCTTGGGACAGGTCTACGAGCAGTACTTC. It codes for CASSLGQVYEQYF.

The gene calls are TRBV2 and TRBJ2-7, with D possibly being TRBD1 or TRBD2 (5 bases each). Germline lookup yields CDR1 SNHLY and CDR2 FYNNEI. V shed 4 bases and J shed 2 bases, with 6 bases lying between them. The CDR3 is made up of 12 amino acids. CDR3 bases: TGTGCCAGCAGTGGGGGGACCTACGAGCAGTACTTC. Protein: CASSGGTYEQYF.

The CDR3 loop reads CAISESNRASYNEQFF. In DNA, the CDR3 is TGTGCCATCAGTGAGTCGAACAGGGCTAGCTACAATGAGCAGTTCTTC. The V gene is TRBV10-3, the J gene TRBJ2-1; possibly TRBD1 for D (6 bases). Between the trimmed V and J ends, which lost 0 bases and 3 bases, there was a span of 12 bases. The CDR3 sequence is 16 residues long. Germline V CDR1 and CDR2: ENHRY, SYGVKD.

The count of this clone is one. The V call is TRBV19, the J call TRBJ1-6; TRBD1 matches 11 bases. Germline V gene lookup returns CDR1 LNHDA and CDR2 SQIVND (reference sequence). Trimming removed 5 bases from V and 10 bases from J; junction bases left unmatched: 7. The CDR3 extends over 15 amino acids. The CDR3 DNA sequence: TGTGCCAGTAGTGCTGCGGACAGGGGGCGGTCACCCCTCCACTTT. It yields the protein CASSAADRGRSPLHF.

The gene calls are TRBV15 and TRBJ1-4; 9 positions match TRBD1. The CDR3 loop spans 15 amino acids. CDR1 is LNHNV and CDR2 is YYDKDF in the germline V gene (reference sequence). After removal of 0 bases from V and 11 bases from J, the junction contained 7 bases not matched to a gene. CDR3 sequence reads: CATSRDLGQGGKLFF. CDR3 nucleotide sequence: TGTGCCACCAGCAGAGATCTGGGACAGGGAGGGAAACTGTTTTTT. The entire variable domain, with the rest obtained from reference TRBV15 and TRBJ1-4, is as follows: DAMVIQNPRYQVTQFGKPVTLSCSQTLNHNVMYWYQQKSSQAPKLLFHYYDKDFNNEADTPDNFQSRRPNTSFCFLDIRSPGLGDTAMYLCATSRDLGQGGKLFFGSGTQLSVL.